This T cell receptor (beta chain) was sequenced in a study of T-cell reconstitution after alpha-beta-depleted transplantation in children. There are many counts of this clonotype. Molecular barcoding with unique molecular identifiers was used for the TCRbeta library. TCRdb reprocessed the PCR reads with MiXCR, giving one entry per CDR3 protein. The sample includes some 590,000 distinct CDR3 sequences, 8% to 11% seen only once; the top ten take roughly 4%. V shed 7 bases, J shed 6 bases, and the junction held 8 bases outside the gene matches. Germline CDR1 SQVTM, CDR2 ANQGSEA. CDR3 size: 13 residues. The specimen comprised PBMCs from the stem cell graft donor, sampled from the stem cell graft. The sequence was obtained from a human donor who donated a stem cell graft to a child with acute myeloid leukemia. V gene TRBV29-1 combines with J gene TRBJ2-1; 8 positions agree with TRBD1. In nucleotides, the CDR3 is TGCAGCGCTGCGGGACAGGTCGGCAATGAGCAGTTCTTC. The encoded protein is CSAAGQVGNEQFF.